These T cell receptor beta chains were read from a single sample in a study of shared clonotypes between healthy human individuals. The data were produced by immunoSEQ multiplex PCR, yet TCRdb's version contains in-frame clones alone and is incomplete. The table records millions of clones, approximately 94% of them present only once. The sample comprised naive CD8+ T cells from PBMCs. The receptor source for this set is a man aged 18 to 29 in good health. Some clones in this sample may be carry-over from other donors' samples. CDR3s include the opening cysteine and the closing phenylalanine or tryptophan. The order of the fields is clone size, V gene, J gene, D gene, CDR3 DNA, CDR3 protein. A D gene is named only where the DNA matches it firmly. Some rows have no size entry. The others give once, few or many, or a class for an expanded clone.

clone_size: .; v_call: TRBV9; j_call: TRBJ2-7; d_call: .; cdr3_nt: TGTGCCAGCAGCGTAGGTCAGACCAGCTCCTACGAGCAGTACTTC; cdr3_aa: CASSVGQTSSYEQYF
clone_size: .; v_call: TRBV9; j_call: TRBJ2-7; d_call: .; cdr3_nt: TGTGCCAGCAGCGTAGTCGGGGGTTGGTCGCACGAGCAGTACTTC; cdr3_aa: CASSVVGGWSHEQYF
clone_size: .; v_call: TRBV7-2; j_call: TRBJ2-7; d_call: .; cdr3_nt: TGTGCCAGCAGCTTAGGGGACAACCACTACGAGCAGTACTTC; cdr3_aa: CASSLGDNHYEQYF
clone_size: .; v_call: TRBV2; j_call: TRBJ2-3; d_call: TRBD1; cdr3_nt: TGTGCCAGCAGTGGGGGGGACAGGGAGGCGGATACGCAGTATTTT; cdr3_aa: CASSGGDREADTQYF
clone_size: .; v_call: TRBV27; j_call: TRBJ2-3; d_call: .; cdr3_nt: TGTGCCAGCAGTTCCCACAGGGTAGTAAAAGATACGCAGTATTTT; cdr3_aa: CASSSHRVVKDTQYF
clone_size: few; v_call: TRBV19; j_call: TRBJ2-5; d_call: TRBD1; cdr3_nt: TGTGCCAGTTCCAGGGGGAGAGAGACCCAGTACTTC; cdr3_aa: CASSRGRETQYF
clone_size: .; v_call: TRBV28; j_call: TRBJ2-1; d_call: .; cdr3_nt: TGTGCCAGCAGTCGGACGCCGCCTTCGCCTTACAATGAGCAGTTCTTC; cdr3_aa: CASSRTPPSPYNEQFF
clone_size: .; v_call: TRBV10-3; j_call: TRBJ2-3; d_call: .; cdr3_nt: TGTGCCACGATAGCGGGACAGGGTAGTAAGGATACGCAGTATTTT; cdr3_aa: CATIAGQGSKDTQYF
clone_size: .; v_call: TRBV9; j_call: TRBJ2-3; d_call: .; cdr3_nt: TGTGCCAGCAGCGCGACAGGTGGCCGGACAGATACGCAGTATTTT; cdr3_aa: CASSATGGRTDTQYF
clone_size: few; v_call: TRBV11-2; j_call: TRBJ1-1; d_call: TRBD1; cdr3_nt: TGTGCCAGCAGCTTGACAGGGAGGGCCACTGAAGCTTTCTTT; cdr3_aa: CASSLTGRATEAFF
clone_size: .; v_call: TRBV7-9; j_call: TRBJ2-1; d_call: TRBD2; cdr3_nt: TGTGCCAGCAGCCCGAACAGCGGGGCGTCCTACAATGAGCAGTTCTTC; cdr3_aa: CASSPNSGASYNEQFF
clone_size: .; v_call: TRBV25-1; j_call: TRBJ2-7; d_call: TRBD1; cdr3_nt: TGTGCCAGCAGTACCGGGACAGGGAGTTACGAGCAGTACTTC; cdr3_aa: CASSTGTGSYEQYF
clone_size: .; v_call: TRBV27; j_call: TRBJ2-3; d_call: .; cdr3_nt: TGTGCCAGCAGTTCATTGACCCTTACCTCCACAGATACGCAGTATTTT; cdr3_aa: CASSSLTLTSTDTQYF
clone_size: .; v_call: TRBV6-5; j_call: TRBJ2-1; d_call: .; cdr3_nt: TGTGCCAGCAGTTACGACCTGAGCTCCTACAATGAGCAGTTCTTC; cdr3_aa: CASSYDLSSYNEQFF
clone_size: .; v_call: TRBV11-2; j_call: TRBJ2-4; d_call: TRBD2; cdr3_nt: TGTGCCAGCAGCTGGACTAGCGGTTTGGTAAAGGGCAAAAACATTCAGTACTTC; cdr3_aa: CASSWTSGLVKGKNIQYF
clone_size: .; v_call: TRBV19; j_call: TRBJ2-7; d_call: .; cdr3_nt: TGTGCCAGTAGTCAAGACAGTTTCTACGAGCAGTACTTC; cdr3_aa: CASSQDSFYEQYF
clone_size: .; v_call: TRBV28; j_call: TRBJ1-1; d_call: .; cdr3_nt: TGTGCCAGCAGTTTATGGGGCCAAAACACTGAAGCTTTCTTT; cdr3_aa: CASSLWGQNTEAFF
clone_size: .; v_call: TRBV6-1; j_call: TRBJ2-7; d_call: .; cdr3_nt: TGTGCCAGCAGCGACCTGAGCCTTCACGGCTACGAGCAGTACTTC; cdr3_aa: CASSDLSLHGYEQYF
clone_size: .; v_call: TRBV7-2; j_call: TRBJ2-1; d_call: .; cdr3_nt: TGTGCCAGCAGCTTTAGCCGCGTGCATGAGCAGTTCTTC; cdr3_aa: CASSFSRVHEQFF
clone_size: .; v_call: TRBV9; j_call: TRBJ1-2; d_call: .; cdr3_nt: TGTGCCAGCAGCGTGGGCAGGGGTAACTATGGCTACACCTTC; cdr3_aa: CASSVGRGNYGYTF
clone_size: .; v_call: TRBV9; j_call: TRBJ1-1; d_call: .; cdr3_nt: TGTGCCAGCAGCGTAGACGCTTCGGTCACTGAAGCTTTCTTT; cdr3_aa: CASSVDASVTEAFF
clone_size: .; v_call: TRBV5-5; j_call: TRBJ1-1; d_call: TRBD1; cdr3_nt: TGTGCCAGCAGCCTAAGCCAGGGGGCTCGGGGGACTGAAGCTTTCTTT; cdr3_aa: CASSLSQGARGTEAFF
clone_size: .; v_call: TRBV10-2; j_call: TRBJ2-3; d_call: .; cdr3_nt: TGCGCCAGCAGTGAGGGCCCCGAGACGCAGTATTTT; cdr3_aa: CASSEGPETQYF
clone_size: .; v_call: TRBV28; j_call: TRBJ2-7; d_call: .; cdr3_nt: TGTGCCAGCAGTCCCCGAGGTGGTCGTTTAAGCTCCTACGAGCAGTACTTC; cdr3_aa: CASSPRGGRLSSYEQYF
clone_size: .; v_call: TRBV21-1; j_call: TRBJ2-5; d_call: .; cdr3_nt: TGTGCCAGCCAGACTTCCGGGGAGGGGGGGACCCAGTACTTC; cdr3_aa: CASQTSGEGGTQYF
clone_size: .; v_call: TRBV13; j_call: TRBJ1-3; d_call: .; cdr3_nt: TGTGCCAGCAGCCAGGAGGGGCGGTATTCTGGAAACACCATATATTTT; cdr3_aa: CASSQEGRYSGNTIYF
clone_size: .; v_call: TRBV7-9; j_call: TRBJ2-3; d_call: .; cdr3_nt: TGTGCCAGCAGCTTAGTCAGGGCAGATACGCAGTATTTT; cdr3_aa: CASSLVRADTQYF
clone_size: .; v_call: TRBV9; j_call: TRBJ2-1; d_call: TRBD1; cdr3_nt: TGTGCCAGCAGCGTACTGGGACAGGGTTATAGCAATGAGCAGTTCTTC; cdr3_aa: CASSVLGQGYSNEQFF
clone_size: .; v_call: TRBV28; j_call: TRBJ2-1; d_call: .; cdr3_nt: TGTGCCAGCAGTTTGACAGCGGCGAGTGAGCAGTTCTTC; cdr3_aa: CASSLTAASEQFF